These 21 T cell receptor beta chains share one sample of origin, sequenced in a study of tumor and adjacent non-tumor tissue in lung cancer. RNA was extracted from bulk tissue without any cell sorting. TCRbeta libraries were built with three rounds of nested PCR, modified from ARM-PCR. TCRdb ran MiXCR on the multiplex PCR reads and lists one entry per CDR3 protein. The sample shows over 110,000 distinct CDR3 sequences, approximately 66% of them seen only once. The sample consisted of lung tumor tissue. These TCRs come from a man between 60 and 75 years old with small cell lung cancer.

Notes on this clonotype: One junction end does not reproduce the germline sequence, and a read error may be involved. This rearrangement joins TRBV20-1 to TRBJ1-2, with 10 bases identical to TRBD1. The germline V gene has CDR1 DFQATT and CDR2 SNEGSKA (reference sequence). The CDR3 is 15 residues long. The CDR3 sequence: CSTRLEGTGVGGYTF. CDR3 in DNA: TGCAGTACTCGTTTGGAAGGGACAGGGGTAGGAGGCTATACCTTC.

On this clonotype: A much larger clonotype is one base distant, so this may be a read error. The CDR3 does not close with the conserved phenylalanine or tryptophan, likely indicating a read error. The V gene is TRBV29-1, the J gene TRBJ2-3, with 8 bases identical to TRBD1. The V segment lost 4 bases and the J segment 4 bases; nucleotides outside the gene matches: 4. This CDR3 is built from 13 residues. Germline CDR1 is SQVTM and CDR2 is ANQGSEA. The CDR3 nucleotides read TGCAGCGTTGGGACAGGGTGGGCAGATACGCAGTATTCT. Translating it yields CSVGTGWADTQYS.

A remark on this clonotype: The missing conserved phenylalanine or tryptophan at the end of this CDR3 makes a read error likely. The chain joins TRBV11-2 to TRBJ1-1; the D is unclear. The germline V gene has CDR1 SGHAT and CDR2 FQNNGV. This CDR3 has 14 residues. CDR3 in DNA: TGTGCAAGCAGCTTAGTTCTCGGGTCCTTTGAAGCTTTCTGT. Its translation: CASSLVLGSFEAFC.

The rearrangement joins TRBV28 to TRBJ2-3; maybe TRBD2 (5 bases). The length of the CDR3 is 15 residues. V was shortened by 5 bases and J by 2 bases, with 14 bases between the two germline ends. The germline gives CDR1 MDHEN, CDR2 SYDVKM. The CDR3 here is CASSLRDNPTDTQYF. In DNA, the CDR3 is TGTGCCAGCAGTCTACGGGATAACCCCACAGATACGCAGTATTTT.

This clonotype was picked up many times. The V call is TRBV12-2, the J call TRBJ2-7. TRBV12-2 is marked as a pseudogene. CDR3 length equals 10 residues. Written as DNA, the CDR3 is TGTGCAAGTCACTTATACGAGCAGTACGTC. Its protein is CASHLYEQYV.

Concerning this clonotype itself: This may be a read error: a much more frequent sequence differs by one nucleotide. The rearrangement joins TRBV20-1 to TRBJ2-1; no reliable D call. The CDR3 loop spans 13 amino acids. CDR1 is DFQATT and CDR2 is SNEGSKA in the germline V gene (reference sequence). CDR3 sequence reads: CSARDGVHNEHFF. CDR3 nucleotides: TGCAGTGCTAGAGATGGAGTCCACAATGAGCACTTCTTC.

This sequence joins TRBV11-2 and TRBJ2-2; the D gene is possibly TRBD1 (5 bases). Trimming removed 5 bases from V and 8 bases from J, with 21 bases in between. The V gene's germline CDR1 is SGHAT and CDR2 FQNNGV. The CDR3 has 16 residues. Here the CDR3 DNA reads TGTGCCAGCAGCCTGGGGCGGACATGGTTCACTGGGGAGCTGTTTTTT. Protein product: CASSLGRTWFTGELFF.

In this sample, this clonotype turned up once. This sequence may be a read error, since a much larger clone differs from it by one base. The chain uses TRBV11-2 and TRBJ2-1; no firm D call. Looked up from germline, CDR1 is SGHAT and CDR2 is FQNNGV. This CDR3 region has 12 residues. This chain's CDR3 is CASSFDLNEQLF. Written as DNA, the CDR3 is TGTGCCAGCAGCTTCGACCTAAATGAGCAGCTCTTC.

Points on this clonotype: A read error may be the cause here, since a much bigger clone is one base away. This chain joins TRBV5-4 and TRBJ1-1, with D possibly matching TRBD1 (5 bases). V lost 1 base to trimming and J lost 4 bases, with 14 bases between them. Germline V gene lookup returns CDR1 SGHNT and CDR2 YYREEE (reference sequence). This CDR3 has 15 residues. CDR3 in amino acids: CASSLSRVRSTEAFF. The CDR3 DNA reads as TGTGCCAGCAGCTTGTCCAGGGTGAGAAGCACTGAAGCTTTCTTT.

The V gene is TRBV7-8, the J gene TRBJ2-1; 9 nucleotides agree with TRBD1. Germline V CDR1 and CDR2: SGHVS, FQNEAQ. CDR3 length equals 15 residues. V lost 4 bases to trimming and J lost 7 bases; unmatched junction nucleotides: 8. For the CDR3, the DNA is TGTGCCAGCAGCTCCTCCGGGACAGGGAGGAATGAGCAGTTCTTC. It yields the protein CASSSSGTGRNEQFF.

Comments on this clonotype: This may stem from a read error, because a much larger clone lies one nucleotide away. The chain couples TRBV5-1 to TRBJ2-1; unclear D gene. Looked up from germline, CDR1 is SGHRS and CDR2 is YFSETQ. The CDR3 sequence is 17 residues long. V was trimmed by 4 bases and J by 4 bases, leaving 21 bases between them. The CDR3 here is CASSTGERLSGYNEQFF. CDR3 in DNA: TGCGCCAGCAGCACTGGGGAACGGCTATCGGGTTACAATGAGCAGTTCTTC. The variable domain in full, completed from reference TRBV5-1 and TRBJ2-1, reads KAGVTQTPRYLIKTRGQQVTLSCSPISGHRSVSWYQQTPGQGLQFLFEYFSETQRNKGNFPGRFSGRQFSNSRSEMNVSTLELGDSALYLCASSTGERLSGYNEQFFGPGTRLTVL.

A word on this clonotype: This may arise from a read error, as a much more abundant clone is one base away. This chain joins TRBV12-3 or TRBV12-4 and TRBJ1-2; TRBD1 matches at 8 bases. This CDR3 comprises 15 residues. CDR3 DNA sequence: TGTGACAGCAGTTTAGCCTGGGACAGGAACTATGGCTACACCTTC. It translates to CDSSLAWDRNYGYTF.

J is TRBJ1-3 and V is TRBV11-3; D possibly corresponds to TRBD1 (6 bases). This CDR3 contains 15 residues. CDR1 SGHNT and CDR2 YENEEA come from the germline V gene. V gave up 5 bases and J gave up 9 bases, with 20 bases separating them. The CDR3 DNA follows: TGTGCCAGCAGCCTCCTAACAGGGACGGGAGCCACCATATATTTT. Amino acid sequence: CASSLLTGTGATIYF.

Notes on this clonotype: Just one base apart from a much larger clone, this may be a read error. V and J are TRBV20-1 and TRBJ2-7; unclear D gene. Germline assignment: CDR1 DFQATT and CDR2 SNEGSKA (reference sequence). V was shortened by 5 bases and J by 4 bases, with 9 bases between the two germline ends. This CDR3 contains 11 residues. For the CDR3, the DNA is TGCAGTGCTCCTATGGGGTACGAGCAGTACTTC. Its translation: CSAPMGYEQYF.

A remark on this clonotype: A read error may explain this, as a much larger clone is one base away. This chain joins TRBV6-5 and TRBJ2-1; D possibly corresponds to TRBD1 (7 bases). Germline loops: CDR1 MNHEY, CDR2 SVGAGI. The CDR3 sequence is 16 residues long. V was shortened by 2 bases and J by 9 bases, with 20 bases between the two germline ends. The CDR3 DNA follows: TGTGCCAGCAGTTACGCGGGGACAGAAGACAACAGTGAGCAGTTCTTC. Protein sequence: CASSYAGTEDNSEQFF.

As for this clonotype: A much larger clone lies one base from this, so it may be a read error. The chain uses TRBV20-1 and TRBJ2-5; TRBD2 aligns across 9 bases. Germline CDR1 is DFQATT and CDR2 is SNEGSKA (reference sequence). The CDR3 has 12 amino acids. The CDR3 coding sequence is TGCACTGCTATAGCGGGAGAAGAGACCCAGTACTTC. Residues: CTAIAGEETQYF.

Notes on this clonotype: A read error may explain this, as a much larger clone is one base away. The chain's CDR3 is CASNGQGLQETQYF. The CDR3 bases are TGTGCCAGCAATGGGCAGGGACTTCAAGAGACCCAGTACTTC. This chain joins TRBV6-1 and TRBJ2-5, with D possibly matching TRBD2 (6 bases). Germline assignment: CDR1 MNHNS and CDR2 SASEGT. The ends were cut back, 7 bases at V and 2 bases at J, with 14 bases in the middle. The CDR3 contains 14 residues.

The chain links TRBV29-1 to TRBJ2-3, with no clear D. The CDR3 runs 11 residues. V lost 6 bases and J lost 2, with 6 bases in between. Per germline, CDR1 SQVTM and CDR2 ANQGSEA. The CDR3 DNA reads TGCAGCGTCAGTATCACAGATACGCAGTATTTT. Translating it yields CSVSITDTQYF.

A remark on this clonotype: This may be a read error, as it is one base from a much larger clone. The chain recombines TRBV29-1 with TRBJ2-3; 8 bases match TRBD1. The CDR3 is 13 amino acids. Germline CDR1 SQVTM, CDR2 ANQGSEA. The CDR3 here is CSVRTGTTDTQCF. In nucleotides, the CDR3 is TGCAGCGTGCGGACAGGGACCACAGATACGCAGTGTTTT.

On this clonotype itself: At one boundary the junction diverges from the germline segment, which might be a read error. CDR3: CVSSQHLGGGLADTQFF. CDR3 sequence (DNA): TGTGTCAGCAGCCAACATCTAGGGGGAGGCCTGGCAGATACGCAGTTTTTT. The V call is TRBV4-2, the J call TRBJ2-3; D tentatively fits TRBD1 or TRBD2 (6 bases each). Germline CDR1 LGHNA, CDR2 YNFKEQ. The CDR3 spans 17 residues.

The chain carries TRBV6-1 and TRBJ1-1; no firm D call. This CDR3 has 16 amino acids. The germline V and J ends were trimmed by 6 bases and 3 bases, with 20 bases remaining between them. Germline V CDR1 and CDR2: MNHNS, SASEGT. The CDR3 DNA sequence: TGTGCCAGCAGCGCGTTGGGCTCGTACGGAGACACTGAAGCTTTCTTT. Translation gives CASSALGSYGDTEAFF.